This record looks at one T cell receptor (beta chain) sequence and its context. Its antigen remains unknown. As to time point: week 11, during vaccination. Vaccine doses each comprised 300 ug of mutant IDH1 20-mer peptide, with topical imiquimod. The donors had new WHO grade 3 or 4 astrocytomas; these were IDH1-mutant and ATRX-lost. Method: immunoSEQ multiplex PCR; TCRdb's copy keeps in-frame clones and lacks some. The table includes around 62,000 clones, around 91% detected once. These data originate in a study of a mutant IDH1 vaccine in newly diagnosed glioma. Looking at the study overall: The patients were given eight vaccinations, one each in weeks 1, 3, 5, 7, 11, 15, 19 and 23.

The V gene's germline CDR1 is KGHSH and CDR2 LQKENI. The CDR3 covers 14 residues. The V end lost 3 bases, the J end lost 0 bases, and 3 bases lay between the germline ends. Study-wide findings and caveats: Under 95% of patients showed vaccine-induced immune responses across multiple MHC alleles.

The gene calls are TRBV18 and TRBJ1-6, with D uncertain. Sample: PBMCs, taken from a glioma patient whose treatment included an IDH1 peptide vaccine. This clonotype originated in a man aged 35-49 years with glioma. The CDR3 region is CASSPSSYNSPLHF. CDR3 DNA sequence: TGTGCCAGCTCACCGAGCTCCTATAATTCACCCCTCCACTTT.